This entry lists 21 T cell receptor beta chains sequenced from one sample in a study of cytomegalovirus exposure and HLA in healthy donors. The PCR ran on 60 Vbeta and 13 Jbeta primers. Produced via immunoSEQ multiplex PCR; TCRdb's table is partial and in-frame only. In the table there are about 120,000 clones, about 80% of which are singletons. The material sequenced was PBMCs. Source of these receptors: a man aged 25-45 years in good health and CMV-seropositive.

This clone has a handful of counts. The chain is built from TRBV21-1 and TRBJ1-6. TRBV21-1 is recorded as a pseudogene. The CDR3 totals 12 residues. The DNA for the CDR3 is TGTGCCAGCAGCCCTGAGGGCTCACCCCTCCACTTT. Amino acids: CASSPEGSPLHF.

CDR3 amino acids: CASRWGAGNTIYF. CDR3 nucleotide sequence: TGTGCCAGCAGGTGGGGGGCTGGAAACACCATATATTTT. The J gene is TRBJ1-3, the V gene TRBV2; possible D gene TRBD1, 5 bases. Trimming stripped 6 bases from V and 2 bases from J, with 8 bases between. This CDR3 has 13 residues. Germline V CDR1 and CDR2: SNHLY, FYNNEI.

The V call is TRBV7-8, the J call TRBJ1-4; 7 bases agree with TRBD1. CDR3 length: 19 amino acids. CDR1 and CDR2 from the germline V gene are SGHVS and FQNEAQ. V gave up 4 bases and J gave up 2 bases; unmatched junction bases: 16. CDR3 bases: TGTGCCAGCAGCTGGAGGGGGCTGGCGCTATTCAGGACTAATGAAAAACTGTTTTTT. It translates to CASSWRGLALFRTNEKLFF.

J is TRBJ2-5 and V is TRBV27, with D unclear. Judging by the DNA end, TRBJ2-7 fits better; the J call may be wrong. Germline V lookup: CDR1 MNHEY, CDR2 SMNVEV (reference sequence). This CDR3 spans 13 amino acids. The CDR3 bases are TGTGCCAGCAGTTTTGGTCGGTCCTACGAGCAGTACTTC. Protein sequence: CASSFGRSYEQYF.

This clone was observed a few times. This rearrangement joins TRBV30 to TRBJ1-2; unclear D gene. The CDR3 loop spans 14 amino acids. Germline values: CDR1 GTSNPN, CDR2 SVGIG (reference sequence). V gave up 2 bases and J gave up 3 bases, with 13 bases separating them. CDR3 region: CAWSYEGFDYGYTF. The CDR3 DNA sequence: TGTGCCTGGAGTTACGAGGGTTTTGACTATGGCTACACCTTC.

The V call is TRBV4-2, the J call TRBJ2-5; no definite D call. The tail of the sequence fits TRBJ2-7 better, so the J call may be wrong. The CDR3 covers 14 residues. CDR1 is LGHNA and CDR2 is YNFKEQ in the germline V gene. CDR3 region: CASSQERGAYEQYF. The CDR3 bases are TGTGCCAGCAGCCAAGAGCGCGGCGCCTACGAGCAGTACTTC.

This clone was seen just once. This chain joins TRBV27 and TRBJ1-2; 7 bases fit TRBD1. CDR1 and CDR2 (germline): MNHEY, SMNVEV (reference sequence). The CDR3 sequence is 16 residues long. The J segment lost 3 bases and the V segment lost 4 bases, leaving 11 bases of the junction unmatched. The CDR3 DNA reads TGTGCCAGCAGTTCAACCCAGGGGGTAAGAGACTATGGCTACACCTTC. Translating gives CASSSTQGVRDYGYTF.

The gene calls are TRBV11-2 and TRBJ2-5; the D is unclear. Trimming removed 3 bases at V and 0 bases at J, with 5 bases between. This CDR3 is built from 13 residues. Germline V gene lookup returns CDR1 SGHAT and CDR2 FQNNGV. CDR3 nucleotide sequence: TGTGCCAGCAGCTTGCAGTACCAAGAGACCCAGTACTTC. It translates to CASSLQYQETQYF.

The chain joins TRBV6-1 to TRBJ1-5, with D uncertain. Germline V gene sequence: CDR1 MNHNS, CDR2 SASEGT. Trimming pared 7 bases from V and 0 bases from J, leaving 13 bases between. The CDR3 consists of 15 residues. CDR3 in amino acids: CASTIVQYSNQPQHF. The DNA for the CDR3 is TGTGCCAGCACCATCGTACAATATAGCAATCAGCCCCAGCATTTT.

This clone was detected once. The CDR3 here is CASSLAFLRRGTGELFF. In nucleotides, the CDR3 is TGTGCCAGCAGTTTGGCCTTCCTAAGGCGCGGCACCGGGGAGCTGTTTTTT. This chain connects TRBV27 to TRBJ2-2; D remains ambiguous. Trimming removed 3 bases from V and 4 bases from J, with 18 bases in between. This CDR3 region has 17 residues. CDR1 and CDR2 (germline): MNHEY, SMNVEV (reference sequence).

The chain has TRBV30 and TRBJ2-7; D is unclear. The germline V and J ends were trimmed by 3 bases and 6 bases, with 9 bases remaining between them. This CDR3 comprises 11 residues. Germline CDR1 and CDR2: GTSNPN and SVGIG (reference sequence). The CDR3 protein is CAWSLDSEQYF. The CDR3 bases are TGTGCCTGGAGCCTCGATAGCGAGCAGTACTTC.

Here the CDR3 reads CASSLGQGWGTGEKLFF. The CDR3 nucleotides are TGCGCCAGCAGCCTCGGACAGGGATGGGGTACGGGGGAAAAACTGTTTTTT. The chain couples TRBV4-1 to TRBJ1-4, with TRBD1 matching over 8 bases. Per germline, CDR1 MGHRA and CDR2 YSYEKL. The CDR3 sequence is 17 residues long. V was pared by 4 bases and J by 8 bases, with 15 bases of the junction left unmatched.

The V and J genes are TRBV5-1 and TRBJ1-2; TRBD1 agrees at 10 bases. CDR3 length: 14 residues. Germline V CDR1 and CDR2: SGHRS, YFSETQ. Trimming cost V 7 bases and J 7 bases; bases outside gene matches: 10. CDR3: CASFPGTGVSGYTF. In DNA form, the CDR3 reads TGCGCCAGCTTCCCCGGGACAGGGGTGAGTGGCTACACCTTC. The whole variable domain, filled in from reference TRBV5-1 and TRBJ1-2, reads KAGVTQTPRYLIKTRGQQVTLSCSPISGHRSVSWYQQTPGQGLQFLFEYFSETQRNKGNFPGRFSGRQFSNSRSEMNVSTLELGDSALYLCASFPGTGVSGYTFGSGTRLTVV.

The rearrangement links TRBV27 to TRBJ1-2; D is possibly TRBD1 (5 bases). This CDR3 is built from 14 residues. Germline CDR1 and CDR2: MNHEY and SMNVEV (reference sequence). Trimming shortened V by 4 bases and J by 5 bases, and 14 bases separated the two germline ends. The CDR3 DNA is TGTGCCAGCAGTTATGACAGTCGCGGATATGGCTACACCTTC. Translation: CASSYDSRGYGYTF.

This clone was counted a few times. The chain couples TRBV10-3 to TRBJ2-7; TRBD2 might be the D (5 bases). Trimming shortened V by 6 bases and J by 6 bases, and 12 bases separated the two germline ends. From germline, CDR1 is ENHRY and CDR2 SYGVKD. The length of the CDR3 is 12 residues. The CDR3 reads CAIRDSVGEQYF. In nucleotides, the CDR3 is TGTGCCATCAGGGACTCAGTAGGCGAGCAGTACTTC.

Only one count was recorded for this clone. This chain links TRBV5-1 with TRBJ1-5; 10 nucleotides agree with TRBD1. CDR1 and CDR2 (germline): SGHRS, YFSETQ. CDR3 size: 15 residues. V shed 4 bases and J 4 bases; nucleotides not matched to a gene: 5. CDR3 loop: CASSAGTGVNQPQHF. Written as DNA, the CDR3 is TGCGCCAGCAGCGCCGGGACAGGGGTTAATCAGCCCCAGCATTTT.

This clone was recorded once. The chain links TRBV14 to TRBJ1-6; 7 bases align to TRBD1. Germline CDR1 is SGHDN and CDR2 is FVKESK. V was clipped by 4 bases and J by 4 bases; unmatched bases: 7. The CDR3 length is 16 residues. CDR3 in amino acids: CASSPGQLKYNSPLHF. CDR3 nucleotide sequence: TGTGCCAGCAGCCCGGGACAGTTAAAATATAATTCACCCCTCCACTTT.

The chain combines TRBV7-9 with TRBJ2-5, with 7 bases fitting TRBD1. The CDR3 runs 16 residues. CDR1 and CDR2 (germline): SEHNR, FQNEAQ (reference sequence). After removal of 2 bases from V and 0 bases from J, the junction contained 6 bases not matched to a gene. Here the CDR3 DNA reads TGTGCCAGCAGCTTATGGGGCAGGGGGTACCAAGAGACCCAGTACTTC. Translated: CASSLWGRGYQETQYF.

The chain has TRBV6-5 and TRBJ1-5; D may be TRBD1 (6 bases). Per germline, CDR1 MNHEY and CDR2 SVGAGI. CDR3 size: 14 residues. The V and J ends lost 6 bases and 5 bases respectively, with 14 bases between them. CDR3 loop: CASSRGGWYQPQHF. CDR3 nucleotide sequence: TGTGCCAGCAGCCGGGGGGGCTGGTATCAGCCCCAGCATTTT.

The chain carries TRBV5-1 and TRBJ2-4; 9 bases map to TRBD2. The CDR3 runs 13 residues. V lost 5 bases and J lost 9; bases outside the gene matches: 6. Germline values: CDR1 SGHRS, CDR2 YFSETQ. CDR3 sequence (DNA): TGCGCCAGCAGTGGCGGGGGGGTCGGCATTCAGTACTTC. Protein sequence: CASSGGGVGIQYF.

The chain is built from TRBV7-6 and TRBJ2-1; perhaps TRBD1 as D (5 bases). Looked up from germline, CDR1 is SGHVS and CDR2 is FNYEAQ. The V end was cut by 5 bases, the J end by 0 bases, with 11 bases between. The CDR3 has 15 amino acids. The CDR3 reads CASSLRESSYNEQFF. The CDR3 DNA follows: TGTGCCAGCAGCCTCAGGGAAAGCTCCTACAATGAGCAGTTCTTC.